These 27 T cell receptor beta chains originate from one sample sequenced in a study of T and B cells in COVID-19 patients. Multiplex PCR with BIOMED2 TRB-A/B primer pools amplified TRB rearrangements. TCRdb re-called the multiplex PCR reads with MiXCR, one entry per CDR3 protein. The data hold some 3,000 distinct CDR3 sequences, with approximately 22% observed a single time. TRB was amplified from about 250-500 ng of blood genomic DNA. Sequencing was performed on blood. The source is a human donor with active COVID-19.

In its sample, this clonotype ranks as medium-sized. The chain carries TRBV13 and TRBJ2-7, with 7 nucleotides matching TRBD1. The CDR3 is made up of 14 amino acids. Losses at the gene ends were 3 bases for V and 6 bases for J; bases not matched to a gene: 8. Germline V gives CDR1 PRHDT, CDR2 FYEKMQ (reference sequence). In DNA, the CDR3 is TGTGCCAGCAGCTTGACTTACAGGGGCTCCGAGCAGTACTTC. Translation gives CASSLTYRGSEQYF.

This CDR3 reads CATSTDGDTEAFF. The CDR3 nucleotides read TGTGCCACCAGCACCGACGGGGACACTGAAGCTTTCTTT. The chain combines TRBV15 with TRBJ1-1; no definite D call. The CDR3 sequence is 13 residues long. Germline values: CDR1 LNHNV, CDR2 YYDKDF (reference sequence). With 4 bases removed from V and 3 bases from J, the gap between germline ends came to 9 bases.

This clonotype was found a few times. The V and J genes are TRBV10-3 and TRBJ1-3; no firm D call. The CDR3 is 13 residues long. The V gene lost 8 bases and the J gene lost 4 bases, with 12 bases spanning the gap. Germline V lookup: CDR1 ENHRY, CDR2 SYGVKD. The CDR3 bases are TGTGCCATCGGCGGATACCCAGGAAACACCATATATTTT. Protein sequence: CAIGGYPGNTIYF.

The J gene is TRBJ2-1, the V gene TRBV7-9; tentatively, D is TRBD1 (5 bases). V lost 4 bases and J 2 bases, leaving 12 bases between the germline ends. CDR1 SEHNR and CDR2 FQNEAQ come from the germline V gene (reference sequence). CDR3 size: 15 residues. This chain's CDR3 is CASSSALGAYNEQFF. The CDR3 coding sequence is TGTGCCAGCAGCTCCGCCCTAGGGGCCTACAATGAGCAGTTCTTC.

The sample holds a few counts of this clonotype. The J gene is TRBJ1-5, the V gene TRBV27, with TRBD1 matching 7 bases. This CDR3 is 15 amino acids long. V was pared by 7 bases and J by 6 bases, with 12 bases of the junction left unmatched. The germline CDR1 and CDR2 sequences are MNHEY and SMNVEV (reference sequence). The CDR3 DNA reads as TGTGCCAGCAACCCTTCACAGGGGTTTGGTCAGCCCCAGCATTTT. Its protein product is CASNPSQGFGQPQHF.

The V gene is TRBV12-3 or TRBV12-4, the J gene TRBJ1-2; maybe TRBD1 (5 bases). The V end lost 3 bases, the J end lost 4 bases, and 9 bases lay between the germline ends. The CDR3 sequence is 13 residues long. CDR3 coding DNA: TGTGCCAGCAGTTTTGAGGGGCCCTATGGCTACACCTTC. Translation gives CASSFEGPYGYTF.

With respect to this clonotype: Being one base from a much bigger clone, this may be a read error. The gene calls are TRBV6-5 and TRBJ2-1, with 7 bases that match TRBD2. CDR3 length equals 14 residues. The germline V gene has CDR1 MNHEY and CDR2 SVGAGI. The CDR3 loop is CASSRRTSGNGQFF. The DNA of the CDR3 is TGTGCCAGCAGCCGAAGGACTAGTGGCAATGGGCAGTTCTTC.

J is TRBJ1-5 and V is TRBV7-2, with 8 bases matching TRBD1. The V gene's germline CDR1 is SGHTA and CDR2 FQGNSA. Trimming at V came to 6 bases and at J to 7 bases, leaving 11 bases not matched to a gene. The CDR3 sequence is 15 residues long. Written as DNA, the CDR3 is TGTGCCAGCAGTTCAGACAGGGGCGGACACCAGCCCCAGCATTTT. Its translation is CASSSDRGGHQPQHF.

This chain connects TRBV5-1 to TRBJ2-2; the match to TRBD1 covers 7 bases. Per germline, CDR1 SGHRS and CDR2 YFSETQ. This CDR3 has 15 residues. Trimming took 0 bases from V and 3 from J; bases not matched to a gene: 2. CDR3 sequence reads: CASSLGGTDTGELFF. In DNA form, the CDR3 reads TGCGCCAGCAGCTTGGGGGGGACAGACACCGGGGAGCTGTTTTTT.

This clonotype has a handful of counts. CDR3 sequence (DNA): TGTGCCAGCAGTTCGCTAGCGGCGCCCTACGAGCAGTACTTC. As protein: CASSSLAAPYEQYF. The chain employs TRBV7-9 and TRBJ2-7, with 7 bases lining up with TRBD2. The V segment lost 6 bases and the J segment 2 bases; nucleotides outside the gene matches: 7. Germline CDR1 and CDR2: SEHNR and FQNEAQ (reference sequence). The CDR3 totals 14 residues.

This clonotype counts as medium-sized (0.01 to 0.1%). CDR3 sequence (DNA): TGTGCCAGCAGTTTAGTTACTAGGCGGGGGGATGAGCAGTTCTTC. Its translation is CASSLVTRRGDEQFF. V usage is TRBV12-3 or TRBV12-4 and J usage is TRBJ2-1, with TRBD2 identical over 8 bases. V dropped 1 base and J dropped 8; count of bases not matched to a gene: 7. The CDR3 length is 15 residues.

This clonotype was found a few times. The chain is built from TRBV7-2 and TRBJ1-3; possible D gene TRBD1, 5 bases. V shed 4 bases and J shed 0 bases, with 16 bases lying between them. The germline CDR1 and CDR2 sequences are SGHTA and FQGNSA. The CDR3 sequence is 17 residues long. The CDR3 DNA reads as TGTGCCAGCAGCTACCAACGGGGCCTGAGCTCTGGAAACACCATATATTTT. Protein product: CASSYQRGLSSGNTIYF.

The chain uses TRBV24-1 and TRBJ1-5; possibly TRBD1 for D (5 bases). The CDR3 sequence is 16 residues long. Germline CDR1 is KGHDR and CDR2 is SFDVKD. Trimming stripped 3 bases from V and 0 bases from J, with 11 bases between. CDR3 sequence reads: CATSDPGFTSNQPQHF. In nucleotides, the CDR3 is TGTGCCACCAGTGATCCAGGGTTTACTAGCAATCAGCCCCAGCATTTT.

This clonotype is classed as medium-sized. The chain is built from TRBV19 and TRBJ1-5; D not certain. There are 13 residues in the CDR3. Germline CDR1 LNHDA, CDR2 SQIVND (reference sequence). V was trimmed by 5 bases and J by 4 bases, leaving 9 bases between them. The CDR3 nucleotides read TGTGCCAGTAGTCAGCTCGGGAATCAGCCCCAGCATTTT. Translating gives CASSQLGNQPQHF. Supplemented by reference TRBV19 and TRBJ1-5, the full variable domain reads DGGITQSPKYLFRKEGQNVTLSCEQNLNHDAMYWYRQDPGQGLRLIYYSQIVNDFQKGDIAEGYSVSREKKESFPLTVTSAQKNPTAFYLCASSQLGNQPQHFGDGTRLSIL.

This clonotype is deemed medium-sized. The gene calls are TRBV12-3 or TRBV12-4 and TRBJ2-3; D is uncertain. V was clipped by 4 bases and J by 4 bases, with 6 bases between them. CDR3 length: 12 amino acids. DNA for the CDR3: TGTGCCAGCAGTTCCTGGTCAGATACGCAGTATTTT. Residues: CASSSWSDTQYF.

This clonotype was counted a few times. This sequence joins TRBV5-1 and TRBJ2-3; 7 nucleotides agree with TRBD2. The CDR3 has 15 amino acids. CDR1 is SGHRS, CDR2 YFSETQ, per germline. V lost 1 base to trimming and J lost 4 bases; unmatched junction nucleotides: 6. In DNA form, the CDR3 reads TGCGCCAGCAGCTTGATTGGCGGGAGTGCAGATACGCAGTATTTT. The encoded protein is CASSLIGGSADTQYF.

V usage is TRBV7-9 and J usage is TRBJ2-2; D might be TRBD1 (5 bases). The CDR3 sequence is 16 residues long. The germline V and J ends were trimmed by 5 bases and 1 base, with 14 bases remaining between them. CDR1 is SEHNR, CDR2 FQNEAQ, per germline (reference sequence). DNA of the CDR3: TGTGCCAGCAGCCCCCAGGGCGCAGAGAACACCGGGGAGCTGTTTTTT. This sequence encodes CASSPQGAENTGELFF.

This clonotype rates as medium-sized. This chain connects TRBV15 to TRBJ2-7; D not certain. The germline V gene encodes CDR1 LNHNV and CDR2 YYDKDF (reference sequence). V lost 4 bases to trimming and J lost 0 bases, with 13 bases between them. The CDR3 is 15 amino acids. DNA for the CDR3: TGTGCCACCAGCATGAGCCCCTTGAGCTCCTACGAGCAGTACTTC. Translated, it gives CATSMSPLSSYEQYF.

The V gene is TRBV24-1, the J gene TRBJ1-5; D is unresolved. From germline, CDR1 is KGHDR and CDR2 SFDVKD. The length of the CDR3 is 12 residues. Trimming cost V 1 base and J 9 bases, with 6 bases left between them. The CDR3 sequence is CATSDFGGPQHF. The CDR3 DNA sequence: TGTGCCACCAGTGATTTCGGAGGGCCCCAGCATTTT.

By sample fraction, this clonotype is medium-sized. This chain links TRBV6-1 with TRBJ2-1, with D perhaps TRBD2 (6 bases). V lost 2 bases and J 9 bases, leaving 17 bases between the germline ends. Germline values: CDR1 MNHNS, CDR2 SASEGT. This CDR3 is 15 amino acids long. The CDR3 region is CASSEQTGAGGEQFF. CDR3 nucleotides: TGTGCCAGCAGTGAACAAACCGGGGCCGGGGGTGAGCAGTTCTTC.

Sample share makes this clonotype medium-sized. This rearrangement joins TRBV19 to TRBJ1-3; D is possibly TRBD1 (5 bases). There are 14 residues in the CDR3. CDR1 is LNHDA and CDR2 is SQIVND in the germline V gene (reference sequence). The V and J ends lost 5 bases and 8 bases respectively, with 16 bases between them. CDR3 in DNA: TGTGCCAGTAGTCTGGTGGGGGTATCGGACACCATATATTTT. Translating it yields CASSLVGVSDTIYF.

This chain joins TRBV5-1 and TRBJ2-5, with a tentative D call TRBD2 (6 bases). Trimming stripped 4 bases from V and 3 bases from J, with 13 bases between. The germline V gene encodes CDR1 SGHRS and CDR2 YFSETQ. The CDR3 extends over 14 amino acids. The CDR3 loop reads CASSTGTSKETQYF. The CDR3 DNA reads as TGCGCCAGCAGCACTGGGACTTCTAAAGAGACCCAGTACTTC.

This clonotype is labeled as medium-sized (0.01 to 0.1%). The J gene is TRBJ1-1, the V gene TRBV15; no clear D gene. The ends were cut back, 4 bases at V and 5 bases at J, with 14 bases in the middle. The CDR3 runs 14 residues. CDR1 and CDR2 (germline): LNHNV, YYDKDF (reference sequence). The CDR3 is CATSKPNLGTEAFF. The CDR3 DNA reads as TGTGCCACCAGCAAACCCAACCTGGGGACTGAAGCTTTCTTT.

This clonotype is large. This chain joins TRBV27 and TRBJ2-3; 8 bases match TRBD2. Per germline, CDR1 MNHEY and CDR2 SMNVEV (reference sequence). CDR3 length: 14 amino acids. V lost 7 bases, J lost 3 bases, and 6 bases stayed unmatched. CDR3 residues: CASTTPSGTDTQYF. The CDR3 DNA is TGTGCCAGCACCACCCCTAGCGGGACAGATACGCAGTATTTT.

The chain has TRBV19 and TRBJ2-7; 13 bases line up with TRBD2. J lost 7 bases, V lost 6 bases, and 3 bases had no gene match. Germline assignment: CDR1 LNHDA and CDR2 SQIVND (reference sequence). The CDR3 is 13 residues long. CDR3 region: CASRPGLAGEQYF. Written as DNA, the CDR3 is TGTGCCAGTAGGCCGGGACTAGCGGGAGAGCAGTACTTC.

This clonotype is medium-sized in the sample. The rearrangement joins TRBV6-2 or TRBV6-3 to TRBJ1-6; D is undetermined. Germline values: CDR1 MNHEY, CDR2 SVGEGT. V gave up 6 bases and J gave up 6 bases, with 12 bases separating them. This CDR3 spans 14 amino acids. The CDR3 sequence: CASSHSTFNSPLHF. CDR3 bases: TGTGCCAGCAGCCACAGCACTTTTAATTCACCCCTCCACTTT.

The sample holds a few counts of this clonotype. The genes are TRBV10-3 and TRBJ1-2, with 7 bases aligning to TRBD1. CDR1 ENHRY and CDR2 SYGVKD come from the germline V gene. Trimming at V came to 10 bases and at J to 4 bases, leaving 6 bases not matched to a gene. The CDR3 has 12 residues. The CDR3 sequence: CATGDSSYGYTF. CDR3 in DNA: TGTGCCACGGGGGACAGCTCCTATGGCTACACCTTC.